Below, 2 T cell receptor beta chains from the same sample are listed, as sequenced in a study of blood T cell repertoires in COVID-19. Sequencing used immunoSEQ multiplex PCR; TCRdb keeps in-frame clones, though not all of them. The sample has a few hundred thousand clones; around 90% are singletons. Sequenced: peripheral blood. The receptor source for this set is a woman in her 30s with COVID-19, enrolled during active disease.

V and J are TRBV4-1 and TRBJ1-2, with D unresolved. The CDR3 has 15 amino acids. V shed 1 base and J shed 0 bases, with 9 bases lying between them. In germline, CDR1 is MGHRA, CDR2 YSYEKL. The CDR3 coding sequence is TGCGCCAGCAGCCAAGGCTACCCTACTAACTATGGCTACACCTTC. Protein product: CASSQGYPTNYGYTF.

This clone has only one observation. This chain connects TRBV3-1 (or the pseudogene TRBV3-2) to TRBJ1-4, with TRBD1 matching over 7 bases. After removal of 3 bases from V and 4 bases from J, the junction contained 8 bases not matched to a gene. The CDR3 length is 16 residues. Germline V gene sequence: CDR1 LGHDT, CDR2 YNNKEL (reference sequence). Here the CDR3 reads CASSQRGGQRNEKLFF. The CDR3 bases are TGTGCCAGCAGCCAGAGAGGGGGACAGCGTAATGAAAAACTGTTTTTT.